A single sample is the source of the 23 T cell receptor beta chains below, sequenced in a study of T cells expressing NK-cell markers. For each CDR3 protein, TCRdb gives one entry from its re-call of the 5' RACE reads, without DNA. The table for this sample gives 300,000 to 450,000 distinct CDR3 sequences. The sample consisted of blood T cells: a sorted CD56 or NKG2C T cell subset, CD4+ or CD8+ T cells, or bulk PBMC T cells (not recorded which). Receptors were obtained from a man aged 18 to 69 in good health.

The rearrangement uses TRBV27 and TRBJ1-6; with no DNA, the TCRdb D assignment of TRBD1 cannot be verified. Germline CDR1 MNHEY, CDR2 SMNVEV (reference sequence). CDR3 length: 14 amino acids. The CDR3 spells CASCFRGLNSPLHF.

The chain carries TRBV6-1 and TRBJ2-5; the TCRdb call, TRBD1, lacks DNA for checking. The germline V gene has CDR1 MNHNS and CDR2 SASEGT. The CDR3 sequence is 14 residues long. CDR3 protein: CASRNPGPAETQYF.

The chain recombines TRBV12-3 or TRBV12-4 with TRBJ2-3; without DNA, the TCRdb call of TRBD2 cannot be checked. The CDR3 contains 17 residues. This CDR3 reads CASSVGASGISTDTQYF.

The rearrangement joins TRBV7-2 to TRBJ2-1; checking the TCRdb D call of TRBD2 is not possible without DNA. The germline V gene has CDR1 SGHTA and CDR2 FQGNSA. The CDR3 extends over 12 amino acids. CDR3 region: CASRNASGVQFF.

V and J are TRBV20-1 and TRBJ2-2; TCRdb picks TRBD2, but there is no DNA to check that call. This CDR3 has 14 residues. Looked up from germline, CDR1 is DFQATT and CDR2 is SNEGSKA (reference sequence). The CDR3 reads CSARGRGGTGELFF.

The chain couples TRBV4-2 to TRBJ1-1; TCRdb picks TRBD1, but there is no DNA to check that call. Germline CDR1 reads LGHNA; CDR2 reads YNFKEQ. CDR3 length equals 18 residues. CDR3 amino acids: CASSQARVRGAVGTEAFF.

The rearrangement uses TRBV27 and TRBJ2-3. The CDR3 extends over 13 amino acids. Germline values: CDR1 MNHEY, CDR2 SMNVEV (reference sequence). The CDR3 sequence: CASSFIVGDTQYF.

J is TRBJ2-7 and V is TRBV6-1; as DNA is missing, the TRBD2 call by TCRdb cannot be tested. CDR3 size: 16 residues. Germline assignment: CDR1 MNHNS and CDR2 SASEGT. Here the CDR3 reads CASSRLLAGTSYEQYF.

This sequence joins TRBV20-1 and TRBJ2-1; no DNA is available, so the TRBD1 call from TCRdb remains unchecked. There are 15 residues in the CDR3. The germline CDR1 and CDR2 sequences are DFQATT and SNEGSKA (reference sequence). CDR3 region: CSAPRGAGKNNEQFF.

The chain recombines TRBV7-2 with TRBJ2-7; the D gene TCRdb calls, TRBD2, cannot be checked with no DNA. Per the germline V gene, CDR1 is SGHTA and CDR2 is FQGNSA. The CDR3 is made up of 16 amino acids. The CDR3 loop reads CASSRRPLAGGNEQYF.

The V gene is TRBV5-1, the J gene TRBJ2-5; as DNA is missing, the TRBD1 call by TCRdb cannot be tested. Germline V gene lookup returns CDR1 SGHRS and CDR2 YFSETQ. CDR3 length: 13 residues. The CDR3 region is CASSSTGEETQYF. Complete variable domain (other parts from reference TRBV5-1 and TRBJ2-5): KAGVTQTPRYLIKTRGQQVTLSCSPISGHRSVSWYQQTPGQGLQFLFEYFSETQRNKGNFPGRFSGRQFSNSRSEMNVSTLELGDSALYLCASSSTGEETQYFGPGTRLLVL.

V is TRBV3-1 and J is TRBJ2-1. This CDR3 comprises 16 residues. CDR1 is LGHDT, CDR2 YNNKEL, per germline (reference sequence). This chain's CDR3 is CASSHNAFRSYNEQFF.

The chain carries TRBV5-1 and TRBJ2-1; there is no DNA to check the TCRdb D call of TRBD1. The CDR3 has 15 residues. The germline V gene encodes CDR1 SGHRS and CDR2 YFSETQ. This chain's CDR3 is CASSSQGGILNEQFF.

This sequence joins TRBV7-2 and TRBJ1-6. This CDR3 is built from 17 residues. Germline lookup yields CDR1 SGHTA and CDR2 FQGNSA. The chain's CDR3 is CASSLAVVVANNSPLHF.

The chain couples TRBV20-1 to TRBJ2-3. The CDR3 length is 13 residues. Per the germline V gene, CDR1 is DFQATT and CDR2 is SNEGSKA (reference sequence). CDR3 residues: CSARGTYEDTQYF.

The chain carries TRBV20-1 and TRBJ1-6; the TCRdb call, TRBD1, lacks DNA for checking. There are 15 residues in the CDR3. The germline CDR1 and CDR2 sequences are DFQATT and SNEGSKA (reference sequence). The CDR3 sequence is CSARVGGVGHSPLHF.

This chain links TRBV30 with TRBJ2-7; the D call of TRBD1 rests on TCRdb alone, since no DNA is present to check it. The CDR3 runs to 14 residues. The V gene's germline CDR1 is GTSNPN and CDR2 SVGIG (reference sequence). The chain's CDR3 is CAWSPDYRAYEQYF.

This chain connects TRBV30 to TRBJ2-3. Germline CDR1 GTSNPN, CDR2 SVGIG (reference sequence). The CDR3 is 14 amino acids. The CDR3: CAWSVIGVGDTQYF.

V is TRBV6-1 and J is TRBJ2-5; TCRdb returns TRBD1, unconfirmable since there is no DNA. Germline V gene data show CDR1 as MNHNS and CDR2 as SASEGT. This CDR3 comprises 15 residues. CDR3 amino acids: CASSPGAGGQETQYF.

The chain uses TRBV3-1 and TRBJ2-7; TCRdb's D call of TRBD1 is untestable without DNA. The CDR3 loop spans 14 amino acids. CDR1 and CDR2 (germline): LGHDT, YNNKEL (reference sequence). The CDR3 protein is CASSRDRVNYEQYF.

The chain joins TRBV10-3 to TRBJ2-3; TCRdb proposes TRBD1, but this gene call is untestable without DNA. The CDR3 sequence is 12 residues long. In germline, CDR1 is ENHRY, CDR2 SYGVKD. The CDR3 region is CATGQGTDTQYF.

V usage is TRBV3-1 and J usage is TRBJ1-3. Germline V gene lookup returns CDR1 LGHDT and CDR2 YNNKEL (reference sequence). The CDR3 covers 17 residues. The CDR3 protein is CASSPLSIVQGGNTIYF.

This sequence joins TRBV27 and TRBJ2-7; the D gene TCRdb calls, TRBD1, cannot be checked with no DNA. The CDR3 spans 14 residues. Looked up from germline, CDR1 is MNHEY and CDR2 is SMNVEV (reference sequence). CDR3 sequence reads: CATRTGAFFPEQYF.